This T cell receptor beta chain was recovered during a study of identical twins (dated by TCRdb to 2016 to 2017). In terms of the full investigation: To test whether fetal clonotypes persist, the study used deep sequencing on TCR alpha and beta repertoires from monozygotic twins, unrelated adults of various ages, and cord blood. To rule out contamination, replicate twin experiments were performed at different times with different library preparation protocols.

As for this clonotype: The antigen it recognizes is unknown. Base qualities were left out, and no much larger clone turns up one base away.

The study at large found these results: Recombination models systematically underestimated out-of-frame TCR alpha sharing in monozygotic twins but agreed with sharing between unrelated individuals. Abundant cord blood beta clonotypes carried fewer insertions; young adult naive repertoires showed a weaker similar trend, while memory repertoires showed none. In beta out-of-frame sequences, excess twin sharing was weaker, because having fewer shared sequences lowered the signal-to-noise ratio. Compared with coincidental sharing between unrelated individuals, out-of-frame TCR alpha sequences shared between twins showed an excess of sequences with low generation probability. Because the same donors could not be followed over many years, the conclusions relied on cross-sectional statistical analysis. Zero-insertion analyses could be partly confounded by invariant T cells such as MAIT and iNKT, although diverse VJ usage argued against such confounding for most clonotypes.

Library preparation was by 5' RACE. Sequencing was performed on an Illumina HiSeq 2000. Template switching added a universal primer binding site, and the final cDNA carried a unique molecular identifier that allowed TCR cDNA molecules to be counted accurately. First-strand cDNA for TCR alpha and beta chains was synthesized from specific primers in the conserved constant-segment region. To control for contamination, each cDNA library was double barcoded with a SMART-Mk sample barcode plus Illumina barcodes. TruSeq adapter sequences, together with Illumina sample barcodes, were added in two successive PCR steps. Sequencing of the TCR alpha and beta cDNA libraries was done on the Illumina HiSeq platform using custom primers. As for the original processing: MiGEC processed the raw reads to extract unique molecular identifiers, while MiXCR was used to determine the CDR3 positions. Recombination models were inferred per individual with the repgenHMM and IGoR tools using an EM algorithm. Shared clonotypes were analyzed with the tcR package in R, and sharing was normalized by the product of cloneset sizes. Out-of-frame nonproductive sequences were analyzed to study raw recombination free of thymic and clonal selection effects. The raw public reads went through TCRdb reprocessing: fastp at Q25, MiXCR clone calling, in-frame beta chains kept. For every CDR3 protein sequence, its rows merge into one entry that carries the most common genes and DNA. These V and J calls originate from TCRdb's pipeline instead of the authors' own analysis. Here the sample has 500,000 or so distinct CDR3 sequences; 22% occur a single time. Approximately 0.95% of the sample goes to the ten largest clones.

Every donor in the study was a healthy Caucasian. Three pairs of female monozygotic twins, all aged about 18 to 30 years, made up the twin cohort. Positive isolation kits from Invitrogen were used to isolate the CD4+ and CD8+ T cell populations. These data were likewise used in another study, on T cells expressing NK-cell markers. The second publication reports: TCR beta-chain repertoires were profiled in sorted CD3+CD56+NKG2C+, CD3+CD56+NKG2C- and CD3+CD56-NKG2C+ T-cell subsets from several donors. Among the eight sequenced donors, seven were HCMV-seropositive and one was HCMV-seronegative. To restrict sorting to alphabetaTCR-expressing T cells, an anti-gammadeltaTCR antibody was added in several experiments. In roughly six donors, the dominant CD3+CD56+NKG2C+ clonotypes ranked among the top 10 CD8+ clonotypes, making up roughly 1.0-7.0% of CD8+ T cells. Those dominant clonotypes were again the most abundant among CD3+CD56-NKG2C+ cells in a handful of donors, at about 25-65%. Whether the expanded NKG2C-expressing T cell clones were specific for HCMV antigens was left unclear. All eight donors whose samples were sequenced were randomly selected healthy volunteers, three of them men and five women. To determine HCMV serostatus, a commercial ELISA kit was used to detect HCMV-specific IgG in serum. MIGEC handled demultiplexing of the reads and grouping by UMI, while MiTCR was used to assemble and quantify clonotypes. To exclude erroneous sequences, any TCR cDNA sequence not supported by at least two reads was discarded. The tcR package was used for downstream repertoire analysis, and clonotypes were matched between fractions using CDR3 nucleotide sequence together with V segment. Antigen specificity was annotated against VDJdb with VDJmatch, allowing one amino acid substitution in CDR3.

The receptor was isolated from a woman aged 18-29 years in good health. Material: CD4+ T cells sorted from blood.

This receptor has the CDR3 CAISLDRVGYTF. The nucleotide sequence is given as TGTGCCATCAGTTTGGACAGGGTGGGCTACACCTTC. The chain is made from TRBV10-3 and TRBJ1-2; the central 8 bases match TRBD1. At the junction V is shortened by 5 bases and J by 8 bases; bases outside the gene matches: 4. CDR1 and CDR2 are drawn from the germline V gene: ENHRY, SYGVKD. There are 12 amino acids in the CDR3, from cysteine to phenylalanine inclusive. Only the CDR3 part of the read is kept: 36 bases, read in frame from the first base.